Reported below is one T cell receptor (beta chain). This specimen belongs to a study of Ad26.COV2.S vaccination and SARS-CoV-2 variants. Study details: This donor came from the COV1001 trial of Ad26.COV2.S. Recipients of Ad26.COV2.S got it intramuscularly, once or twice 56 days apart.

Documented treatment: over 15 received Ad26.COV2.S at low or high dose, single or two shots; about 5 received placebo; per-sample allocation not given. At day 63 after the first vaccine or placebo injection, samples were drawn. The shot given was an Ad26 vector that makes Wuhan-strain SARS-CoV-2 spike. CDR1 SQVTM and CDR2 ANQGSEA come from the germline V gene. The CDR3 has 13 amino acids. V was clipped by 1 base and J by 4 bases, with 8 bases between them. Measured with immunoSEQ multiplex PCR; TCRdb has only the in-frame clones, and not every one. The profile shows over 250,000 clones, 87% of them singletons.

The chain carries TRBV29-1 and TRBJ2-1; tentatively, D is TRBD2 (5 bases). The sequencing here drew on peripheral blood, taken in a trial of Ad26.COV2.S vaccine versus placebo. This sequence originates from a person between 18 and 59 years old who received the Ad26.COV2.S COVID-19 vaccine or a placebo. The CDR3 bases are TGCAGCGTTGAAGGGACTGAATACAATGAGCAGTTCTTC. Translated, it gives CSVEGTEYNEQFF.